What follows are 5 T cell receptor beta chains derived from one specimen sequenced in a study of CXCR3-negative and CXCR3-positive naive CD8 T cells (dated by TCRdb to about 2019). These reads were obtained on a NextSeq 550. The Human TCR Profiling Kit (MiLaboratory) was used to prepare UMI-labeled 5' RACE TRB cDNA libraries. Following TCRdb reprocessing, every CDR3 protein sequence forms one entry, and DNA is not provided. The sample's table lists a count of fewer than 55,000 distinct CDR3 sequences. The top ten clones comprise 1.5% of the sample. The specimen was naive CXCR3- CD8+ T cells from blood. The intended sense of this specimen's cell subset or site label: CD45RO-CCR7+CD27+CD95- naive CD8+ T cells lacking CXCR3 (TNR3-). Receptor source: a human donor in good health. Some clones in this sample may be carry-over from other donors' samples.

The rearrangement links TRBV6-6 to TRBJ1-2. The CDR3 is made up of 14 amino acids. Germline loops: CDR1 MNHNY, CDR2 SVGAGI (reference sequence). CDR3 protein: CASSYFDSNYGYTF.

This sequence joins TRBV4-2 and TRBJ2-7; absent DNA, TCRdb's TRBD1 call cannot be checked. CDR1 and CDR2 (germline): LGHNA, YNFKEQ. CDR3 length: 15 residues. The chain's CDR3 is CASSQDGRQGYEQYF.

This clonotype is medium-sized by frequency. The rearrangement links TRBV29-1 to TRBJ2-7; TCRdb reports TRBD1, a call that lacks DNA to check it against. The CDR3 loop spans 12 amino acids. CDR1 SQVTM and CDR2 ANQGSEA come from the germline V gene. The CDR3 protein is CSEMTDTYEQYF.

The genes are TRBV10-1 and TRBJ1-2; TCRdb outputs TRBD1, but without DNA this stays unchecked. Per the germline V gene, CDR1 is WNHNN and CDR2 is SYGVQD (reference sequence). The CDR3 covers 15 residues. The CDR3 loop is CASIIATIPGYGYTF.

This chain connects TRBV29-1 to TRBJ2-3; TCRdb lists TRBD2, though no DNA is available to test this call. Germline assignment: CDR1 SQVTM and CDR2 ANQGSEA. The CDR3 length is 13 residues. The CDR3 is CSVEGGHTDTQYF.